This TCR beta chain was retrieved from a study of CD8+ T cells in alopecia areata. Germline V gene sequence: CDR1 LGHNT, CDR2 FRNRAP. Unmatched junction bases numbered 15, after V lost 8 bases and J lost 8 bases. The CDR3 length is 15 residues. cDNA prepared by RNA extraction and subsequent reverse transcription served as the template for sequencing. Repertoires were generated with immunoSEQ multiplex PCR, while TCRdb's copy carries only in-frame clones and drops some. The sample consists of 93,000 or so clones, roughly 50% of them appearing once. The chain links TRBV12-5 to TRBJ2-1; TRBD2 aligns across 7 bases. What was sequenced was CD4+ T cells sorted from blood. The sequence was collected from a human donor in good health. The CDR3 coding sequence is TGTGCTAGTTCACGGGGGGTCTCCTTTTTGGATGAGCAGTTCTTC. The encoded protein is CASSRGVSFLDEQFF.